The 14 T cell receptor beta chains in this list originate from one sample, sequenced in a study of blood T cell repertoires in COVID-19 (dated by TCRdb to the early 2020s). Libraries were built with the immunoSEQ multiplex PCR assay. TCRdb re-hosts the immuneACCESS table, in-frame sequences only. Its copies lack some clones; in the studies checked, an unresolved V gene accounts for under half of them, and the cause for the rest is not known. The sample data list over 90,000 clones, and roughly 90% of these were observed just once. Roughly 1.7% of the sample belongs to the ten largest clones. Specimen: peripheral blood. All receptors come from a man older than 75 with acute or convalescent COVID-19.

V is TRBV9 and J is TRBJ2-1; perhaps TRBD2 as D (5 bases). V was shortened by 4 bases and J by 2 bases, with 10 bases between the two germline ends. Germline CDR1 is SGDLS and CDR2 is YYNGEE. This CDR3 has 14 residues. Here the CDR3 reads CASSQRLTYNEQFF. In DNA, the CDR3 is TGTGCCAGCAGCCAGCGGTTGACCTACAATGAGCAGTTCTTC.

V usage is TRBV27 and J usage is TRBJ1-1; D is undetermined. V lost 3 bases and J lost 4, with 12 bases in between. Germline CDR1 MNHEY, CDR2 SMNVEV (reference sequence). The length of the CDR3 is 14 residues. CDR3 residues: CASSFQERATEAFF. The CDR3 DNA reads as TGTGCCAGCAGTTTCCAGGAGAGGGCCACTGAAGCTTTCTTT.

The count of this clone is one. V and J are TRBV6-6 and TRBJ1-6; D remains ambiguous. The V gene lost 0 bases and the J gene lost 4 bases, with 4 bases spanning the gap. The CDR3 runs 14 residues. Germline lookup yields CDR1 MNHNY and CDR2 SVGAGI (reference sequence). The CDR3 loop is CASSYSLYNSPLHF. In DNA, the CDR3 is TGTGCCAGCAGTTACTCTCTTTATAATTCACCCCTCCACTTT.

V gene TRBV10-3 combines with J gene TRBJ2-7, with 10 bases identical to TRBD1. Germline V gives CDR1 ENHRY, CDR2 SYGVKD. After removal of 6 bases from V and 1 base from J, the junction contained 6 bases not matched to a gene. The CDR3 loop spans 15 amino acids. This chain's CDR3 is CAISAPGQGSYEQYF. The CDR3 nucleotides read TGTGCCATCAGCGCACCGGGACAGGGGTCCTACGAGCAGTACTTC.

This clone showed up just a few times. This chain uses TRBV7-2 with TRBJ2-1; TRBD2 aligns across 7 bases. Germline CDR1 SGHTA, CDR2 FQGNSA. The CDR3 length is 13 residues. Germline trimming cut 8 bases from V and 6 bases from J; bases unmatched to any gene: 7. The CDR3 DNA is TGTGCCAGCGGCCCTATAGCGGGCAATGAGCAGTTCTTC. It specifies CASGPIAGNEQFF.

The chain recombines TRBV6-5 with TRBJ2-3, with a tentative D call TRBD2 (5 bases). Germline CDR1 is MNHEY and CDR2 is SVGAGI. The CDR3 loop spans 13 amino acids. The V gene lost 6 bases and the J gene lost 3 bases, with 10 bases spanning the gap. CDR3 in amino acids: CASRARGTDTQYF. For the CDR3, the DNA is TGTGCCAGCAGGGCTAGAGGGACAGATACGCAGTATTTT.

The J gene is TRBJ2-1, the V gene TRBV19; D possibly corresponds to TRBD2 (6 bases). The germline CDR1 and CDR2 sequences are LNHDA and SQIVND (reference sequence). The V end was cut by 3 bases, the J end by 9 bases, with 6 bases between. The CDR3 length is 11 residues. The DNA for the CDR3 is TGTGCCAGTAGTATGGGGGGTGAGCAGTTCTTC. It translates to CASSMGGEQFF.

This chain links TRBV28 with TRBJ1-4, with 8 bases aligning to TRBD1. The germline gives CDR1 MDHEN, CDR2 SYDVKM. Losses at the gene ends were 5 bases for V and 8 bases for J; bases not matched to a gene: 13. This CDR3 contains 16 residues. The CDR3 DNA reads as TGTGCCAGCAGTAAAAAACAGGGGGTGTTATCGGAAAAACTGTTTTTT. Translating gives CASSKKQGVLSEKLFF.

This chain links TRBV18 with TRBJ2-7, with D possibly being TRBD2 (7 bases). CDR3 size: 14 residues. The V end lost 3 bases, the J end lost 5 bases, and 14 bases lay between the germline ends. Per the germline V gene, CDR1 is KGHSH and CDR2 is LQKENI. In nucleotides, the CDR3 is TGTGCCAGCTCACCGGGAGGGGGGAGCCACGAGCAGTACTTC. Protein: CASSPGGGSHEQYF.

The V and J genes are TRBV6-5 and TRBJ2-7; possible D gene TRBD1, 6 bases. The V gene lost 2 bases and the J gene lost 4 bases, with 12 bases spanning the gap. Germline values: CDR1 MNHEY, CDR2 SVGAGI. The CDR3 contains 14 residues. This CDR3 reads CASSYAQRGYEQYF. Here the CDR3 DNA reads TGTGCCAGCAGTTACGCTCAGAGGGGGTACGAGCAGTACTTC.

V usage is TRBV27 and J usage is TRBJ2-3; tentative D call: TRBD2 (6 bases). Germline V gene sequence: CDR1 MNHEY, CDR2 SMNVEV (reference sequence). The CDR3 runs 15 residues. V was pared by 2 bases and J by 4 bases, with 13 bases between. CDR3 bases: TGTGCCAGCAGTTTAAATGGCGGGGTCCCAGATACGCAGTATTTT. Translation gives CASSLNGGVPDTQYF.

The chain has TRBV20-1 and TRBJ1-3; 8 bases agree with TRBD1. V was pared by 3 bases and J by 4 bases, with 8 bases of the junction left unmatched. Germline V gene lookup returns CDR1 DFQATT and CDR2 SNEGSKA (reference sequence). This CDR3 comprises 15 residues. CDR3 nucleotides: TGCAGTGCTAGTGGACAGGGCGGCGCGGGAAACACCATATATTTT. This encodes CSASGQGGAGNTIYF.

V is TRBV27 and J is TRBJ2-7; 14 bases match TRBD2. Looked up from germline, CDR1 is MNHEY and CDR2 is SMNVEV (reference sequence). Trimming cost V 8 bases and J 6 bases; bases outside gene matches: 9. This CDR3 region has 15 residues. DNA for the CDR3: TGTGCCAGCCGACTAGCGGGAGGGTCCCACGGCGAGCAGTACTTC. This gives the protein CASRLAGGSHGEQYF.

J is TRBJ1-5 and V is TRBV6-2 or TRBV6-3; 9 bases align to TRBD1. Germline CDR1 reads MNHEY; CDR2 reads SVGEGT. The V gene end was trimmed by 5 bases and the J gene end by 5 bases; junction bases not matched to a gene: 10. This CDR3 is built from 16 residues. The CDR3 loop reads CASSDTGGGRYQPQHF. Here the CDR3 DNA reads TGTGCCAGCAGTGACACAGGGGGCGGGCGATATCAGCCCCAGCATTTT.